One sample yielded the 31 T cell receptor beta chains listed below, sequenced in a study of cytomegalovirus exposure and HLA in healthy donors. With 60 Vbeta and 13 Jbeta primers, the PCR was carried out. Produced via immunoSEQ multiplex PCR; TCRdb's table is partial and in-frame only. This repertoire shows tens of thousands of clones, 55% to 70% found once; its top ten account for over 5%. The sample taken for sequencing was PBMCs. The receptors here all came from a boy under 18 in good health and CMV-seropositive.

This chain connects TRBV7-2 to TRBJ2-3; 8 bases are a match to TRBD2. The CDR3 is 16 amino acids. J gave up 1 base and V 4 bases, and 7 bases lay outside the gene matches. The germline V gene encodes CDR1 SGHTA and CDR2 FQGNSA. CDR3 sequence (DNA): TGTGCCAGCAGCTCCCGCGGGGGGCGGGGCACAGATACGCAGTATTTT. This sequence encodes CASSSRGGRGTDTQYF.

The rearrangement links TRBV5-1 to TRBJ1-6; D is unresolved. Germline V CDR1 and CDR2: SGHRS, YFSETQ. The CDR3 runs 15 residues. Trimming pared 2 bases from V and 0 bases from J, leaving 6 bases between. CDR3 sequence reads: CASSLSGSYNSPLHF. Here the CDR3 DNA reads TGCGCCAGCAGCTTATCGGGCTCCTATAATTCACCCCTCCACTTT.

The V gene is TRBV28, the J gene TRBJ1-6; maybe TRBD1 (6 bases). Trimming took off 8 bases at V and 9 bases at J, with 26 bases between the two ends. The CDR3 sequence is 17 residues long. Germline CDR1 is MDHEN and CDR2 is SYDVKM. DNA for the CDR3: TGTGCCAGCGGGCCCCTAAGATACAGGGAAGTAGCTTCACCCCTCCACTTT. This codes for CASGPLRYREVASPLHF.

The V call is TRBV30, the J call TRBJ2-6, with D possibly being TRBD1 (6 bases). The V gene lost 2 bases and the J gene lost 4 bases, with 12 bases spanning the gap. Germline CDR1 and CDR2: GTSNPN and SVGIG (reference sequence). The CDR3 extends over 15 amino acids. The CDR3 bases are TGTGCCTGGAGTCTCAGGGGCGCGGGGGCCAACGTCCTGACTTTC. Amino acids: CAWSLRGAGANVLTF.

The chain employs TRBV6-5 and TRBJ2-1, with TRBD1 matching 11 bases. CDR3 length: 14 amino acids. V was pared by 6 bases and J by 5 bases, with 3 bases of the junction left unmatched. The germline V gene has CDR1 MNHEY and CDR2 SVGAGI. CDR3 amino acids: CASRGTGGNNEQFF. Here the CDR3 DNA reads TGTGCCAGCAGGGGGACAGGGGGGAACAATGAGCAGTTCTTC.

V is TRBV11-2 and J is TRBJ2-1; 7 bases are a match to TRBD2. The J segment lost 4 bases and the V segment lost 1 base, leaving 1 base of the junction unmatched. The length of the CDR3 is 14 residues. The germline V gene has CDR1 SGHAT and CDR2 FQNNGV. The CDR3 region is CASSLGLAYNEQFF. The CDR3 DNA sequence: TGTGCCAGCAGCTTAGGACTAGCTTACAATGAGCAGTTCTTC. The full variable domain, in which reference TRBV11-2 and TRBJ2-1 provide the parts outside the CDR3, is EAGVAQSPRYKIIEKRQSVAFWCNPISGHATLYWYQQILGQGPKLLIQFQNNGVVDDSQLPKDRFSAERLKGVDSTLKIQPAKLEDSAVYLCASSLGLAYNEQFFGPGTRLTVL.

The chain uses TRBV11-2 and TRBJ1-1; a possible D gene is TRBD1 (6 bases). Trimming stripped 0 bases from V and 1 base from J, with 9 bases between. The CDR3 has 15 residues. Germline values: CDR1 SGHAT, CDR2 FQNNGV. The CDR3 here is CASSLETGTNTEAFF. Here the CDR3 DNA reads TGTGCCAGCAGCTTAGAAACAGGGACGAACACTGAAGCTTTCTTT.

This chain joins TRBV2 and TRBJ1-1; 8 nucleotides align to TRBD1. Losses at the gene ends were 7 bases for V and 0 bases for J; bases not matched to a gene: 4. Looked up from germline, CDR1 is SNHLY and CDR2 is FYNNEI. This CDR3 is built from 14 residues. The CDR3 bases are TGTGCCAGCAAAGGACAGGGTATGAACACTGAAGCTTTCTTT. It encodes CASKGQGMNTEAFF.

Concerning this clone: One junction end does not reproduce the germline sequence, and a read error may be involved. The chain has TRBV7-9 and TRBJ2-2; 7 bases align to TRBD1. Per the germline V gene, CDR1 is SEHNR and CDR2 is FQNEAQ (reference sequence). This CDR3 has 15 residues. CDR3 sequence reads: CSSSPTGEWTGELFF. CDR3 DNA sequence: TGTTCCAGCAGCCCCACAGGGGAATGGACCGGGGAGCTGTTTTTT. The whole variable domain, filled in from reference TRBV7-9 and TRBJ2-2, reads DTGVSQNPRHKITKRGQNVTFRCDPISEHNRLYWYRQTLGQGPEFLTYFQNEAQLEKSRLLSDRFSAERPKGSFSTLEIQRTEQGDSAMYLCSSSPTGEWTGELFFGEGSRLTVL.

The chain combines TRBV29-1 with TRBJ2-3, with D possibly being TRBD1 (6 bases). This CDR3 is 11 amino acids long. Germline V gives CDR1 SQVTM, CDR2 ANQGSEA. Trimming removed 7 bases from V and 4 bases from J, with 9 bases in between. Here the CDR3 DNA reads TGCAGCGGGGGGCCGGCAGATACGCAGTATTTT. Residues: CSGGPADTQYF.

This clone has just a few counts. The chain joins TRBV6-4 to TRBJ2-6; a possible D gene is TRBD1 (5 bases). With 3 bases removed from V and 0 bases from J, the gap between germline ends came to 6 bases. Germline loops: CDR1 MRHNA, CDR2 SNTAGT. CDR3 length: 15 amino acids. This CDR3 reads CASSEQASGANVLTF. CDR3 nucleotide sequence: TGTGCCAGCAGTGAACAGGCCTCTGGGGCCAACGTCCTGACTTTC.

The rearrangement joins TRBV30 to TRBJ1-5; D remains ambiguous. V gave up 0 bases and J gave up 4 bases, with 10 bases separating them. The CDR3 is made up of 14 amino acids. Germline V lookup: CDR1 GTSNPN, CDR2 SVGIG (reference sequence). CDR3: CAWSVLGGNQPQHF. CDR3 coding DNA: TGTGCCTGGAGTGTACTTGGAGGTAATCAGCCCCAGCATTTT.

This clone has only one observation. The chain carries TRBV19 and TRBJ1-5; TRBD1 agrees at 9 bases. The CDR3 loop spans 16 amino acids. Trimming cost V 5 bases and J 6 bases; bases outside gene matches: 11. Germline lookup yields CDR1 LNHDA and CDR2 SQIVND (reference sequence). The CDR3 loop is CASSWTGAVVVQPQHF. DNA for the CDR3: TGTGCCAGTAGTTGGACAGGGGCGGTAGTAGTTCAGCCCCAGCATTTT.

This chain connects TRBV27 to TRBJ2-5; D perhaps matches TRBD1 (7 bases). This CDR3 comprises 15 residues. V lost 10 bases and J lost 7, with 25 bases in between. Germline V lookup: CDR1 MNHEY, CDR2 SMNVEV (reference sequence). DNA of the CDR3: TGTGCCACCCAGGGGGGAGGAAAAACGGGCGGGACCCAGTACTTC. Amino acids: CATQGGGKTGGTQYF.

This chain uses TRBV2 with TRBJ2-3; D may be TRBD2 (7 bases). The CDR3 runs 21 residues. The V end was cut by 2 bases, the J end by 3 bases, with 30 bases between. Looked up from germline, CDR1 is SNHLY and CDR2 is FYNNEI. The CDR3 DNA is TGTGCCAGCAGTGAAACGGGGGCAGGTGATCTAACGGGAGGAGGGACAGATACGCAGTATTTT. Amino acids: CASSETGAGDLTGGGTDTQYF.

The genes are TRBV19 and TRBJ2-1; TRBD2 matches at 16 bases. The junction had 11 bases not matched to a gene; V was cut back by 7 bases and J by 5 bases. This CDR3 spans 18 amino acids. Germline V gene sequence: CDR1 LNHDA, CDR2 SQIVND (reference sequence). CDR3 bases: TGTGCCAGTACCCCAAAGGGACTAGCGGGAGGGCCCCACAATGAGCAGTTCTTC. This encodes CASTPKGLAGGPHNEQFF. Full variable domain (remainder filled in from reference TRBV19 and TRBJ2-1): DGGITQSPKYLFRKEGQNVTLSCEQNLNHDAMYWYRQDPGQGLRLIYYSQIVNDFQKGDIAEGYSVSREKKESFPLTVTSAQKNPTAFYLCASTPKGLAGGPHNEQFFGPGTRLTVL.

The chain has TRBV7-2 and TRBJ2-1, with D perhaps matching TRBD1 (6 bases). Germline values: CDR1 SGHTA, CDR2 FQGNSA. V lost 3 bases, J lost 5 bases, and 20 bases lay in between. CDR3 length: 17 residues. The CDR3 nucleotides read TGTGCCAGCAGCTTCAGACGGGACATCGGCCTAAACAATGAGCAGTTCTTC. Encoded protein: CASSFRRDIGLNNEQFF.

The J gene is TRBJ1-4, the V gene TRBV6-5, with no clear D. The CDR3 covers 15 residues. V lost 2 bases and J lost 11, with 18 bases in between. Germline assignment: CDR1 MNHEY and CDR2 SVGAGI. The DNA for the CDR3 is TGTGCCAGCAGTTACGCGGGTTCCGGGAGGGAGAAACTGTTTTTT. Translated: CASSYAGSGREKLFF.

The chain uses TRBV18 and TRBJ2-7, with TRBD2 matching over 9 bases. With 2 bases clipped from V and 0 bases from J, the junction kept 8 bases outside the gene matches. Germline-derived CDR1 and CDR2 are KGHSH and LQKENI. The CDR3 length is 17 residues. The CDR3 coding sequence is TGTGCCAGCTCACCAATGAGTAGCGGGAGCGGCTCCTACGAGCAGTACTTC. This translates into CASSPMSSGSGSYEQYF.

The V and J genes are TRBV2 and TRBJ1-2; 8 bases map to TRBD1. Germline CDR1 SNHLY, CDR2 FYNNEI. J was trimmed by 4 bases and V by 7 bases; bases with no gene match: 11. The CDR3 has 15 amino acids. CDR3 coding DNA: TGTGCCAGCAACTCCCCCGGGACAGGAGGCTATGGCTACACCTTC. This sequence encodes CASNSPGTGGYGYTF.

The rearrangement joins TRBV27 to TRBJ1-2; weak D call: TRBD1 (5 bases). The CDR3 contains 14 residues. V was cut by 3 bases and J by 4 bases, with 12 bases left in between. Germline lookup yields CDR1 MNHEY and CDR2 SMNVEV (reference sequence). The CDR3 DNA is TGTGCCAGCAGTTTGGGGGGGATGAGCTATGGCTACACCTTC. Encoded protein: CASSLGGMSYGYTF.

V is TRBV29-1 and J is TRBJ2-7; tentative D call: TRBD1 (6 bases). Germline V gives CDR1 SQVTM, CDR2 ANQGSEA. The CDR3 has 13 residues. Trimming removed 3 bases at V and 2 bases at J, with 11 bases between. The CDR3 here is CSVEGAAPYEQYF. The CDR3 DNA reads TGCAGCGTTGAGGGGGCTGCCCCCTACGAGCAGTACTTC.

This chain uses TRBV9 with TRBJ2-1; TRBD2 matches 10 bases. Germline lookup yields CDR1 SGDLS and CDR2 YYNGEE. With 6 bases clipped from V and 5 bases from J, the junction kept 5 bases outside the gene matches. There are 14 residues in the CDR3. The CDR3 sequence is CASNDGTSDNEQFF. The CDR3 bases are TGTGCCAGCAACGACGGGACTAGCGACAATGAGCAGTTCTTC. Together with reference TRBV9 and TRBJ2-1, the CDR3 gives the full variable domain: DSGVTQTPKHLITATGQRVTLRCSPRSGDLSVYWYQQSLDQGLQFLIQYYNGEERAKGNILERFSAQQFPDLHSELNLSSLELGDSALYFCASNDGTSDNEQFFGPGTRLTVL.

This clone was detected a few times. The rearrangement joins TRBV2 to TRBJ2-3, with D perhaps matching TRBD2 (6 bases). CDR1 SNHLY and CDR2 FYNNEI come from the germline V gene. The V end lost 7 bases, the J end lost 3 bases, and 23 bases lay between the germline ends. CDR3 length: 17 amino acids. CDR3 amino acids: CASTGSFGRDLTDTQYF. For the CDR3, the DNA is TGTGCCAGCACTGGGTCATTCGGGAGAGACCTAACAGATACGCAGTATTTT.

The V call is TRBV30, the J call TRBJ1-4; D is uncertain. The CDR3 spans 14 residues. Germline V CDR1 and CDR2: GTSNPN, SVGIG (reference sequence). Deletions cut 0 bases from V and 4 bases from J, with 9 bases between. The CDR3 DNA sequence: TGTGCCTGGAGTGTACGTCAGGTTAATGAAAAACTGTTTTTT. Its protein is CAWSVRQVNEKLFF.

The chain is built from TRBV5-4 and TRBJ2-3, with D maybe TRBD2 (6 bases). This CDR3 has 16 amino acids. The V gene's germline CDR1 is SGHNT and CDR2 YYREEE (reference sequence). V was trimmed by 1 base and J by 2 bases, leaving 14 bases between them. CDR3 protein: CASSLRLGEVTDTQYF. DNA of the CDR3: TGTGCCAGCAGCTTGAGATTGGGGGAGGTCACAGATACGCAGTATTTT.

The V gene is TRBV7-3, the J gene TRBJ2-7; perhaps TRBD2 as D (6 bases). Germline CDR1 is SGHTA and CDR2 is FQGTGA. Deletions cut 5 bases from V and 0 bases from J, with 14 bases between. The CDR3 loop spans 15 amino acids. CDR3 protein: CASSLHGGPSYEQYF. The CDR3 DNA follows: TGTGCCAGCAGCCTCCACGGGGGACCCTCCTACGAGCAGTACTTC.

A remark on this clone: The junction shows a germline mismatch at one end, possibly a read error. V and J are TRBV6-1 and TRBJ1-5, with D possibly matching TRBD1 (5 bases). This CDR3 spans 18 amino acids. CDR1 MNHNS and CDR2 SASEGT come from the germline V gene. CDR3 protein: CASSEAGTGTTSNQPQNF. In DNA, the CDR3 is TGTGCCAGCAGTGAAGCGGGAACAGGTACTACTAGCAATCAGCCCCAGAATTTT.

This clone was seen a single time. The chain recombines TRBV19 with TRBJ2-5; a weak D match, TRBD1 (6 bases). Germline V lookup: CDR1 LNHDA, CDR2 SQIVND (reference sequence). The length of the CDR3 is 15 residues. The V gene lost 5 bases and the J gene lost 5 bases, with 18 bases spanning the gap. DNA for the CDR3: TGTGCCAGTAGTCCCCAACAGGGCCAGTGGGAGACCCAGTACTTC. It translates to CASSPQQGQWETQYF.

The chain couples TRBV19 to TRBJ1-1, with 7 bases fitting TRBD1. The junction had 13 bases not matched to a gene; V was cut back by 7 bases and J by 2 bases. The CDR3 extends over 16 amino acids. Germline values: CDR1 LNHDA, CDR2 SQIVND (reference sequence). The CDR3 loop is CASIKGAGGTNTEAFF. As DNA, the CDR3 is TGTGCCAGTATCAAGGGGGCGGGGGGGACCAACACTGAAGCTTTCTTT.

The CDR3 DNA is TGTGCCAGCAGTGGACTAGCGGGGTTATACAATGAGCAGTTCTTC. It yields the protein CASSGLAGLYNEQFF. This chain joins TRBV6-1 and TRBJ2-1, with 11 bases matching TRBD2. With V trimmed by 4 bases and J by 4 bases, 3 bases remained unmatched. Germline assignment: CDR1 MNHNS and CDR2 SASEGT. The length of the CDR3 is 15 residues.